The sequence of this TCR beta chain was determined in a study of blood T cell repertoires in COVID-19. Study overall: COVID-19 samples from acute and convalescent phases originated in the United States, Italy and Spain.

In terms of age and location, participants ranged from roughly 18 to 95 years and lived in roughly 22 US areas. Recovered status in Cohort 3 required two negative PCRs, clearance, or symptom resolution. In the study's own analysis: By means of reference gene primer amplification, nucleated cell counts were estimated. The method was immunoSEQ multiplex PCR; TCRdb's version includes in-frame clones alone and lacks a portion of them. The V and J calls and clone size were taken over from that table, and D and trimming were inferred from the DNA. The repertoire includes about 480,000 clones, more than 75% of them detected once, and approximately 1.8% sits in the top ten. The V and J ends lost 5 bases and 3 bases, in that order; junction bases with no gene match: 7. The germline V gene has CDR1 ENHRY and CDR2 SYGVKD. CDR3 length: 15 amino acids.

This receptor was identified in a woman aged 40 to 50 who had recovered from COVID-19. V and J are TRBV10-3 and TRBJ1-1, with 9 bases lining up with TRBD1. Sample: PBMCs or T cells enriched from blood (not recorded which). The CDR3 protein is CAISRKQGAYTEAFF. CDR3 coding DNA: TGTGCCATCAGTAGAAAACAGGGGGCTTACACTGAAGCTTTCTTT.